The text below deals with one TCR beta chain. The target antigen is unknown. This entry comes from a study of response to subunit inactivated influenza vaccine. Notes on the study in general: There was a suggestion from the authors that each seasonal influenza vaccination recruits few new T cells.

Each CDR3 protein is one row after TCRdb ran MiXCR on the RT-PCR reads. There are approximately 200,000 distinct CDR3 sequences in the sample; about an eighth occur only once, and about a quarter lies in the top ten. Trimming removed 5 bases from V and 2 bases from J; junction bases left unmatched: 12. CDR1 and CDR2 from the germline V gene are DFQATT and SNEGSKA (reference sequence). CDR3 length: 15 residues. Sequencing was performed on CD8+ T cells sorted from PBMCs, taken 5 days after vaccination. This TCR was recovered from a man in his fifties or sixties who received an inactivated influenza vaccine. The chain carries TRBV20-1 and TRBJ2-7, with TRBD1 matching 7 bases. This CDR3 is CSALPLQGDPYEQYF. The DNA for the CDR3 is TGCAGTGCTCTACCCCTGCAGGGGGATCCCTACGAGCAGTACTTC.